This T cell receptor beta chain was sequenced in a study of identifying expanded T cells in peripheral blood. Study-wide results and caveats: Over approximately two and four weeks, about 15 and 19 clones changed, versus around 1.1 between replicates. Clone count variance between roughly 2-week samples rose with total template count.

During the collection period, no donor immune events like infections were recorded. This CDR3 comprises 18 residues. About this clone itself: No antigen is known for it.

Profiling relied on immunoSEQ multiplex PCR, and the TCRdb table lists in-frame clones only, not all of them. Among nearly 60,000 clones, about nine tenths were seen once, and the ten largest hold about 3.8%. V is TRBV21-1 and J is TRBJ2-5; TRBD2, the D gene given by the table, was not confirmed from the DNA. TRBV21-1 is listed as a pseudogene. The receptor was derived from a person aged 18 to 75 in good health. The sequencing input was blood. Written as DNA, the CDR3 is TGTGCCAGCAGTCTAGCTAGGAATCCGCGCTTCCCCCAAGAGACCCAGTACTTC. Its translation: CASSLARNPRFPQETQYF.